This T cell receptor beta chain was recorded in a study of blood T cell repertoires in COVID-19. Study as a whole: Whether acute or convalescent, the COVID-19 samples came from the United States, Italy and Spain. T cells, B-cell-depleted T cells, or PBMCs supplied cDNA or gDNA.

Trimming shortened V by 6 bases and J by 5 bases, and 8 bases separated the two germline ends. The CDR3 is 12 amino acids. In germline, CDR1 is KGHDR, CDR2 SFDVKD. As originally analysed: Quantification of nucleated cells was approximated via reference gene primer amplification. Using immunoSEQ multiplex PCR, the repertoire was profiled, and TCRdb retains in-frame clones only, with some absent. The D gene and trimming were derived from the DNA, and the V and J assignments and clone size from that table. The table includes some 150,000 clones, around 89% detected once. The clonotype comes from a man in his 60s with acute or convalescent COVID-19. Material for sequencing was peripheral blood. This chain uses TRBV24-1 with TRBJ2-3, with D possibly TRBD2 on 5 matching bases. In nucleotides, the CDR3 is TGTGCCACCAGTCTACGGGGAGATACGCAGTATTTT. This encodes CATSLRGDTQYF.